Presented here are 3 T cell receptor beta chains from one specimen sequenced in a study of T cell repertoires in cytomegalovirus infection. MiXCR, run by TCRdb on the reads, gives a single entry per CDR3 protein. This sample yields roughly 640,000 distinct CDR3 sequences, of which 20% to 25% are seen a single time; approximately 8.2% belongs to the top ten. The material sequenced was CD8+ T cells from PBMCs. The origin of the receptors is a human donor in good health (CMV status not recorded). Some clones in this sample may be carry-over from other donors' samples.

Of note for this clonotype: At one end, the junction sequence differs from germline, possibly due to a read error. The chain employs TRBV6-8 and TRBJ2-7; D is unresolved. CDR1 is MNHGY and CDR2 is SAAAGT in the germline V gene. The CDR3 sequence is 13 residues long. This chain's CDR3 is CVSSRVPRDEQYF. In DNA, the CDR3 is TGTGTCAGCAGTCGGGTCCCTCGGGACGAGCAGTACTTC.

The chain combines TRBV6-6 with TRBJ1-1; D might be TRBD1 (6 bases). The CDR3 consists of 13 residues. Germline loops: CDR1 MNHNY, CDR2 SVGAGI (reference sequence). Trimming stripped 5 bases from V and 3 bases from J, with 10 bases between. Here the CDR3 DNA reads TGTGCCAGCAGTACAGGGAGCCACACTGAAGCTTTCTTT. Its protein product is CASSTGSHTEAFF.

The chain recombines TRBV6-2 or TRBV6-3 with TRBJ1-5; tentative D call: TRBD1 (5 bases). Germline CDR1 and CDR2: MNHEY and SVGEGT. V lost 4 bases to trimming and J lost 0 bases, with 13 bases between them. This CDR3 comprises 16 residues. Here the CDR3 reads CASSFRGLDSNQPQHF. The DNA of the CDR3 is TGTGCCAGCAGTTTTAGGGGACTTGATAGCAATCAGCCCCAGCATTTT.